Sequencing of this TCR beta chain was carried out in a study of control samples from healthy donors and cancer patients. The germline V gene encodes CDR1 LNHDA and CDR2 SQIVND (reference sequence). V gave up 7 bases and J gave up 0 bases, with 11 bases separating them. The CDR3 runs to 14 residues. Only in-frame clones appear in the TCRdb table, and some are missing; sequencing was by immunoSEQ multiplex PCR. The sample records tens of thousands of clones, 90% to 95% being singletons. The source of this sequence is a man aged 30-40 years in good health. The gene calls are TRBV19 and TRBJ2-3; D not resolved. The specimen sequenced was blood. CDR3: CASTKDHSTDTQYF. The CDR3 DNA reads TGTGCCAGTACCAAGGACCATAGCACAGATACGCAGTATTTT.